This entry features one T cell receptor beta chain sequence. These data are taken from a study of T cells in localized non-small cell lung cancer. Trimming cost V 5 bases and J 2 bases, with 11 bases left between them. This CDR3 has 14 amino acids. In germline, CDR1 is SGHTA, CDR2 FQGTGA. Profiling relied on immunoSEQ multiplex PCR, and the TCRdb table lists in-frame clones only, not all of them. The sample includes 52,000 or so clones, over 80% seen only once; the top ten take about 18%. The gene calls are TRBV7-3 and TRBJ2-3, with D perhaps matching TRBD2 (6 bases). The specimen comprised peripheral blood mononuclear cells, sampled before any cancer treatment. The TCR sequence derives from a man between 35 and 75 years old with stage III lung adenocarcinoma. The CDR3 nucleotides are TGTGCCAGCAGCCCGGGACTCCTCACAGATACGCAGTATTTT. It yields the protein CASSPGLLTDTQYF.